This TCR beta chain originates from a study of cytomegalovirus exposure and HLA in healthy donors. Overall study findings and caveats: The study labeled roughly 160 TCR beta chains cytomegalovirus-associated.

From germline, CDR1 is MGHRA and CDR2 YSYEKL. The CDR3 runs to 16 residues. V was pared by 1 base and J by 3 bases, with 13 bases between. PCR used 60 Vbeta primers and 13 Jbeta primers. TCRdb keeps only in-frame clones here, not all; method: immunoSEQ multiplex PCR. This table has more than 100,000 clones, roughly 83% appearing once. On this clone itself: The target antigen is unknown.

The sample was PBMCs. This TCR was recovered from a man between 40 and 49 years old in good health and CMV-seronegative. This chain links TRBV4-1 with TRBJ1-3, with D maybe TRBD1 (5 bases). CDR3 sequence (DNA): TGCGCCAGCAGCCAAGGAGGCCAGGGCTTTGGAAACACCATATATTTT. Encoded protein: CASSQGGQGFGNTIYF.